A selection of T cell receptor beta chains follows, all from one sample in a study of shared clonotypes between healthy human individuals. Sequencing was performed with immunoSEQ multiplex PCR; in TCRdb, only in-frame clones are kept and a portion is missing. The profile shows approximately 940,000 clones, more than 75% of them singletons. The sample was memory CD4+ T cells sorted from blood. These receptors originate from a man between 18 and 29 years old in good health. CDR3s include the opening cysteine and the closing phenylalanine or tryptophan. A D gene is named only where the DNA matches it firmly. Not all rows give a size; the values are once, few, many and, for expanded clones, a class.

size: -
V: TRBV25-1
D: TRBD1
J: TRBJ1-1
DNA: TGTGCCAGCAGATCAGGACAGGTGAACACTGAAGCTTTCTTT
CDR3: CASRSGQVNTEAFF

size: -
V: TRBV6-4
D: -
J: TRBJ1-2
DNA: TGTGCCAGCACGTGGCCCCAAAGGGGCTACACCTTC
CDR3: CASTWPQRGYTF

size: -
V: TRBV28
D: -
J: TRBJ2-7
DNA: TGTGCCAGCAGTTTTGGGGGTAACTACGAGCAGTACTTC
CDR3: CASSFGGNYEQYF

size: -
V: TRBV10-3
D: -
J: TRBJ1-3
DNA: TGTGCCATCAGTGACGGCGGGGGAAGTAGAAACACCATATATTTT
CDR3: CAISDGGGSRNTIYF

size: -
V: TRBV28
D: -
J: TRBJ1-2
DNA: TGTGCCAGCAGCTTTGGGGCTGGGTCTTATGGCTACACCTTC
CDR3: CASSFGAGSYGYTF

size: many
V: TRBV19
D: -
J: TRBJ1-1
DNA: TGTGCCAGTAGTATCGTCCGGGTCAACACTGAAGCTTTCTTT
CDR3: CASSIVRVNTEAFF

size: -
V: TRBV6-1
D: -
J: TRBJ2-7
DNA: TGTGCCACGAGAGGGGAGAGCTCCTACGAGCAGTACTTC
CDR3: CATRGESSYEQYF

size: -
V: TRBV6-1
D: -
J: TRBJ1-6
DNA: TGTGCCAGCAGTGAGTCAGAGACCGTCCACTTT
CDR3: CASSESETVHF

size: -
V: TRBV28
D: TRBD1
J: TRBJ2-7
DNA: TGTGCCAGCAGTCCGCCGGGACAGATCTACGAGCAGTACTTC
CDR3: CASSPPGQIYEQYF

size: -
V: TRBV11-2
D: -
J: TRBJ2-6
DNA: TGTGCCAGCAGCTTAGTGGCGGAAGGAGGGGCCAACGTCCTGACTTTC
CDR3: CASSLVAEGGANVLTF

size: once
V: TRBV19
D: TRBD1
J: TRBJ2-1
DNA: TGTGCCAGTAGTAACCCGGGACAGACCTACAATGAGCAGTTCTTC
CDR3: CASSNPGQTYNEQFF

size: -
V: TRBV5-1
D: TRBD1
J: TRBJ2-7
DNA: TGCGCCAGCAGCTCCTGGACAGGGAGCTACGAGCAGTACTTC
CDR3: CASSSWTGSYEQYF

size: -
V: TRBV10-3
D: TRBD2
J: TRBJ2-1
DNA: TGTGCCATCAGGACTAGCGGAGCGGTCGATGAGCAGTTCTTC
CDR3: CAIRTSGAVDEQFF

size: -
V: TRBV7-3
D: TRBD1
J: TRBJ1-1
DNA: TGTGCCAGCAGCTTACGGGGACAGGGGAAGGCTGAAGCTTTCTTT
CDR3: CASSLRGQGKAEAFF

size: -
V: TRBV10-3
D: -
J: TRBJ2-2
DNA: TGTGCCATCGGAATGACAGGCGACGTATACACCGGGGAGCTGTTTTTT
CDR3: CAIGMTGDVYTGELFF

size: -
V: TRBV7-8
D: -
J: TRBJ2-5
DNA: TGTGCCAGCAGCCCCCAACAACTCCGGGGCCAAGAGACCCAGTACTTC
CDR3: CASSPQQLRGQETQYF

size: -
V: TRBV18
D: -
J: TRBJ2-4
DNA: TGTGCCAGCTCACCCCCTTCCAGGGAAAACATTCAGTACTTC
CDR3: CASSPPSRENIQYF

size: once
V: TRBV27
D: TRBD2
J: TRBJ2-7
DNA: TGTGCCAGCAAGCGGGGGACACACCCTACGGCCGAGCAGTACTTC
CDR3: CASKRGTHPTAEQYF

size: -
V: TRBV9
D: TRBD2
J: TRBJ2-1
DNA: TGTGCCAGCAGCGACCGCGGGGGTGGCTACAATGAGCAGTTCTTC
CDR3: CASSDRGGGYNEQFF

size: -
V: TRBV5-6
D: TRBD2
J: TRBJ2-5
DNA: TGTGCCAGCAGCTTGGCGGTAGCGGGGGGCACATTCGGGACCCAGTACTTC
CDR3: CASSLAVAGGTFGTQYF

size: few
V: TRBV7-9
D: -
J: TRBJ1-1
DNA: TGTGCCAGCAGCAATGATAGGGGCACTGAAGCTTTCTTT
CDR3: CASSNDRGTEAFF

size: -
V: TRBV29-1
D: -
J: TRBJ2-7
DNA: TGCAGCGTTGACAGGCCGTCCTACGAGCAGTACTTC
CDR3: CSVDRPSYEQYF

size: -
V: TRBV7-9
D: TRBD1
J: TRBJ1-2
DNA: TGTGCCAGCAGCCTAGGGGGCCAGAGCTATGGCTACACCTTC
CDR3: CASSLGGQSYGYTF

size: few
V: TRBV5-8
D: -
J: TRBJ1-1
DNA: TGTGCCAGCAGCTTGGGAGGGTTCATGAACACTGAAGCTTTCTTT
CDR3: CASSLGGFMNTEAFF

size: few
V: TRBV2
D: -
J: TRBJ2-1
DNA: TGTGCCAGCAGTGAACGGGGACCACGGACCTACAATGAGCAGTTCTTC
CDR3: CASSERGPRTYNEQFF

size: once
V: TRBV28
D: -
J: TRBJ2-7
DNA: TGTGCCAGCACCGGATCCAGTGGCGGACAGTTCTACGAGCAGTACTTC
CDR3: CASTGSSGGQFYEQYF

size: -
V: TRBV9
D: -
J: TRBJ2-5
DNA: TGTGCCAGCAGCGTGGGCCTTACTAGCTTCCAAGAGACCCAGTACTTC
CDR3: CASSVGLTSFQETQYF

size: -
V: TRBV11-3
D: -
J: TRBJ2-2
DNA: TGTGCCAGCAGCAAGCCCACCGGGGAGCTGTTTTTT
CDR3: CASSKPTGELFF

size: -
V: TRBV18
D: -
J: TRBJ2-5
DNA: TGTGCCAGCTCCCCCCTAGGGGGAAGGGAGACCCAGTACTTC
CDR3: CASSPLGGRETQYF

size: -
V: TRBV6-1
D: -
J: TRBJ2-3
DNA: TGTGCCAGCACCTCTGTGGGGATAAGCACAGATACGCAGTATTTT
CDR3: CASTSVGISTDTQYF

size: -
V: TRBV14
D: -
J: TRBJ1-6
DNA: TGTGCCAGCAGCCAAGATTTAAATTCACCCCTCCACTTT
CDR3: CASSQDLNSPLHF

size: few
V: TRBV19
D: -
J: TRBJ1-1
DNA: TGTGCCAGTAGTACCCTAGACGGGCTGAACACTGAAGCTTTCTTT
CDR3: CASSTLDGLNTEAFF

size: many
V: TRBV10-1
D: -
J: TRBJ1-1
DNA: TGCGCCAGCAGTGAGTCGTCGGGAGGGAACACTGAAGCTTTCTTT
CDR3: CASSESSGGNTEAFF

size: -
V: TRBV7-8
D: -
J: TRBJ1-5
DNA: TGTGCCAGCAGCGGCGGAGGTTCCAAGCCCCAGCATTTT
CDR3: CASSGGGSKPQHF

size: -
V: TRBV28
D: -
J: TRBJ2-7
DNA: TGTGCCAGCAGTTCCTTAACATACGAGCAGTACTTC
CDR3: CASSSLTYEQYF

size: -
V: TRBV5-4
D: TRBD1
J: TRBJ2-1
DNA: TGTGCCAGCAGCGGGGACAGAGAAAACAATGAGCAGTTCTTC
CDR3: CASSGDRENNEQFF

size: -
V: TRBV7-2
D: TRBD1
J: TRBJ1-3
DNA: TGTGCCAGCAGCTCAACCGGGACAGATGGAAACACCATATATTTT
CDR3: CASSSTGTDGNTIYF

size: -
V: TRBV28
D: -
J: TRBJ2-3
DNA: TGTGCCAGCAGTTTTACGGGACCCAACACAGATACGCAGTATTTT
CDR3: CASSFTGPNTDTQYF

size: -
V: TRBV7-8
D: -
J: TRBJ2-5
DNA: TGTGCCAGCAGCTTACTACAAGAGACCCAGTACTTC
CDR3: CASSLLQETQYF

size: few
V: TRBV11-2
D: TRBD1
J: TRBJ1-5
DNA: TGTGCCAGCAGCCCGGGGACAGGGAGCAATCAGCCCCAGCATTTT
CDR3: CASSPGTGSNQPQHF

size: few
V: TRBV5-1
D: -
J: TRBJ2-5
DNA: TGCGCCAGCAGCTTGGGAGTATTAGAGACCCAGTACTTC
CDR3: CASSLGVLETQYF

size: -
V: TRBV28
D: -
J: TRBJ1-2
DNA: TGTGCCAGCAGTTTAGCTAAACTTAGCTATGGCTACACCTTC
CDR3: CASSLAKLSYGYTF

size: -
V: TRBV10-3
D: TRBD2
J: TRBJ2-3
DNA: TGTGCCATCAGTGAGTCGAGCGGGGGGCCTAACACAGATACGCAGTATTTT
CDR3: CAISESSGGPNTDTQYF

size: once
V: TRBV12-5
D: TRBD2
J: TRBJ2-2
DNA: TGTGCTAGTGCCCCACTAGCGGGAGGTCTGACCGGGGAGCTGTTTTTT
CDR3: CASAPLAGGLTGELFF

size: -
V: TRBV5-1
D: TRBD1
J: TRBJ2-2
DNA: TGCGCCAGCAGCTTGGGGGACAGGGTCACCGGGGAGCTGTTTTTT
CDR3: CASSLGDRVTGELFF

size: -
V: TRBV5-1
D: -
J: TRBJ1-6
DNA: TGCGCCAGCAGCTTAGGACACGTGGATAATTCACCCCTCCACTTT
CDR3: CASSLGHVDNSPLHF

size: -
V: TRBV5-4
D: TRBD1
J: TRBJ1-1
DNA: TGTGCCAGCAGCGAGGACAGGGCCACTGAAGCTTTCTTT
CDR3: CASSEDRATEAFF

size: -
V: TRBV2
D: -
J: TRBJ1-5
DNA: TGTGCCAGCGGCGTTGATATTCAGCCCCAGCATTTT
CDR3: CASGVDIQPQHF